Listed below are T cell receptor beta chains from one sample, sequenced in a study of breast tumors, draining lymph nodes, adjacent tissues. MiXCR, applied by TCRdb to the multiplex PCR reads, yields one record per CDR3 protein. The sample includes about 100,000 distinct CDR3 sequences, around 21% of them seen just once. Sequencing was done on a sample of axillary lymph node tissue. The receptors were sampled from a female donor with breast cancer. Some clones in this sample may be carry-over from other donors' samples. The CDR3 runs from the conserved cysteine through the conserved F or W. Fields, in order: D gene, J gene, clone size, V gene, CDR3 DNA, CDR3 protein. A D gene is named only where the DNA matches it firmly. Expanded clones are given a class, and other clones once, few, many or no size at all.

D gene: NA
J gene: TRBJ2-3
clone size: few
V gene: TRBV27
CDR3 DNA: TGTGCCAGCAGCTCGGAAAACACAGATACGCAGTATTTT
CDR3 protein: CASSSENTDTQYF

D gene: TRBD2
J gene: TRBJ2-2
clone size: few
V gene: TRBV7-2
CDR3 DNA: TGTGCCAGCAGCTTAGTCGGGCGGGGGGCGAACACCGGGGAGCTGTTTTTT
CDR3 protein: CASSLVGRGANTGELFF

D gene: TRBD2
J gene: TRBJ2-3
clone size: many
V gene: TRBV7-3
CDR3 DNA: TGTGCCAGCAGCCCGGGGACTAGTCTCACAGATACGCAGTATTTT
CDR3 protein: CASSPGTSLTDTQYF

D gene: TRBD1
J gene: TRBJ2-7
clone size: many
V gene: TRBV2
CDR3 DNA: TGTGCCAGCACCGTGGGGACAGCCCCGACCTACGAGCAGTACTTC
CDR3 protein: CASTVGTAPTYEQYF

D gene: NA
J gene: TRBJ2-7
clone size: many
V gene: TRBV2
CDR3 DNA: TGTGCCAGCAGTGAAAGGGCAGCCGCTACCTACGAGCAGTACTTC
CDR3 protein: CASSERAAATYEQYF

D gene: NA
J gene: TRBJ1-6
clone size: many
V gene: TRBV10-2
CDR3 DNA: TGCGCCAGCAGTGAGTCGAATGAGTCACCCCTCCACTTT
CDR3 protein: CASSESNESPLHF

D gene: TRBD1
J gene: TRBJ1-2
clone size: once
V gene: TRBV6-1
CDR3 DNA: TGTGCCAGCACTCCGACAGGGTACTACTATGGCTACACCTTC
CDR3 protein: CASTPTGYYYGYTF

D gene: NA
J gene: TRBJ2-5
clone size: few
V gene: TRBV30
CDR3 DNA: TGTGCCTGGAGCCCTGTACTGGGCAGGGAAAAGACCCAGTACTTC
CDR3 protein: CAWSPVLGREKTQYF

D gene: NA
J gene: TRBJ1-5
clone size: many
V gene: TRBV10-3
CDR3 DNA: TGTGCCATCAGTGAGGGGGGATCCTCCGGTCAGCCCCAGCATTTT
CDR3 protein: CAISEGGSSGQPQHF

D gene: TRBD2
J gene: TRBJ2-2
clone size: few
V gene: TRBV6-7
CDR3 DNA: TGTGCCAGCAGTTACTCAGCCCCTAGCGGGAGGGACACCGGGGAGCTGTTTTTT
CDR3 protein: CASSYSAPSGRDTGELFF

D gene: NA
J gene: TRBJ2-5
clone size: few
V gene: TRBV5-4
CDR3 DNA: TGTGCCAGCAGCATTGAGCTAGCAACTCAAGAGACCCAGTACTTC
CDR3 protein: CASSIELATQETQYF

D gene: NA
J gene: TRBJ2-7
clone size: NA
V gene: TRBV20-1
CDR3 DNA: TGCAGTGCTAGAGTCCGCGCTAGACTGGGCTTGTACGAGCAGTACTTC
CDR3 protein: CSARVRARLGLYEQYF

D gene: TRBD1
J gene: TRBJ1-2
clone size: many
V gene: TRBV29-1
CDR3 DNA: TGCAGCGTTGAAGAACCGGGACAGGGTCTTACAGGCGGCTACACCTTC
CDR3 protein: CSVEEPGQGLTGGYTF

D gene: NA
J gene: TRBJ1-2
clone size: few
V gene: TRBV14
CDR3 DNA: TGTGCCAGCAGCCCGACGGAGAGTTATTCTGGCTACACCTTC
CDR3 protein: CASSPTESYSGYTF

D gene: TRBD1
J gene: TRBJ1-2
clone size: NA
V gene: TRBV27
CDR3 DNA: TGTGCCAGCAGTTCATCCTACAGGGGGGTGAACTATGGCTACACCTTC
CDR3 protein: CASSSSYRGVNYGYTF

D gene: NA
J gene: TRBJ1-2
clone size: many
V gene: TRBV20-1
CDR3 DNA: TGCAGTGCTAGAGGACAGGAGAACTATGGCTACACCTTC
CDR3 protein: CSARGQENYGYTF